This T cell receptor (beta chain) emerged from a study of blood T cell repertoires in COVID-19. Study-wide context: Specimens from acute and convalescent COVID-19 originated in the United States, Italy and Spain. PBMCs, B-cell-depleted T cells, or T cells provided the cDNA or gDNA that made up the material.

Per the original data handling: Amplification with reference gene primers provided the estimates of nucleated cell counts. Libraries were prepared by immunoSEQ multiplex PCR; TCRdb keeps only in-frame clonotypes and omits some of them. That table gives V, J and clone size, and the DNA gave D and trimming. The sample carries 200,000 to 250,000 clones, 90% to 95% recorded once. The V gene's germline CDR1 is SGHRS and CDR2 YFSETQ. The CDR3 runs 18 residues. The ends were cut back, 0 bases at V and 2 bases at J, with 19 bases in the middle. The chain recombines TRBV5-1 with TRBJ2-3, with D possibly matching TRBD2 (5 bases). The receptor was derived from a man aged 25 to 45 with acute or convalescent COVID-19. The sample comprised peripheral blood. DNA for the CDR3: TGCGCCAGCAGCTTGGCTCCCGGCCTATCGGGAAACACAGATACGCAGTATTTT. Protein sequence: CASSLAPGLSGNTDTQYF. The complete variable domain, with remaining parts taken from reference TRBV5-1 and TRBJ2-3, reads KAGVTQTPRYLIKTRGQQVTLSCSPISGHRSVSWYQQTPGQGLQFLFEYFSETQRNKGNFPGRFSGRQFSNSRSEMNVSTLELGDSALYLCASSLAPGLSGNTDTQYFGPGTRLTVL.